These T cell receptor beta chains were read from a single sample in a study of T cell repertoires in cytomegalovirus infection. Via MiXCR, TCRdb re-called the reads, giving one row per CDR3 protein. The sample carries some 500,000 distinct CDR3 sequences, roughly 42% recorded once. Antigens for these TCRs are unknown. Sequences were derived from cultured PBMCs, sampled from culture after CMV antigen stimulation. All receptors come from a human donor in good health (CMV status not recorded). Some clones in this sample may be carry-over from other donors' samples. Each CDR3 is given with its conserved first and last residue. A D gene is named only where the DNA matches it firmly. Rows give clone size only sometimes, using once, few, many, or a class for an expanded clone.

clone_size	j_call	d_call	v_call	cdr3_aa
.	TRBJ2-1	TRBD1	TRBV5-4	CASSPDRGRDEQFF
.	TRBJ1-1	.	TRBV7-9	CASSRRGGLPSGTEAFF
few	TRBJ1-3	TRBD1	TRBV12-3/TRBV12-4	CASSSGTGGNTIYF
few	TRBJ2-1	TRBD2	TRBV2	CASISGGPEGEQFF
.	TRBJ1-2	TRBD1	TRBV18	CASSPKGVTGSFGYTF
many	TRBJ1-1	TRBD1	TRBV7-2	CASSPGGRTEAFF
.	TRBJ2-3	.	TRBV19	CASSIVSKRLLGDTQYF
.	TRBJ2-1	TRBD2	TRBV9	CASSVDPSGRGGTYNEQFF
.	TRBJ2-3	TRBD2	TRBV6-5	CASSRGEYTDTQYF
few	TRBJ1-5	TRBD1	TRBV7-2	CASGLYRGENQPQHF
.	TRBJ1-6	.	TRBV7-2	CASSAARRLNSPLHF
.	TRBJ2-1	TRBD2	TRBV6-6	CASSFLGLAGVNEQFF
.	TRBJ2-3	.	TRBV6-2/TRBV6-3	CASSPQVWMDTQYF
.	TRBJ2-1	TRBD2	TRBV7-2	CASSLAFDLAGGHNEQFF
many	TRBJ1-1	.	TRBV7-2	CASSSLFWNTEAFF
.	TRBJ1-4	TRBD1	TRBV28	CASSLRRGQGLAYGNEKLFF
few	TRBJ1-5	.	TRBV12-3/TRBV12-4	CASSLYHYEAPQHF
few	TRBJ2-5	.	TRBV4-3	CASSQVPRPWDGLQETQYF
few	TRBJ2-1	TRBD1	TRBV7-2	CASSSPGQPYNEQFF
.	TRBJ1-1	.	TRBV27	CASSLSGSLMNTEAFF
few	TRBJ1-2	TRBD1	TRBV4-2	CASSPEGQGFYGYGYTF
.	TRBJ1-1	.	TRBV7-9	CASSSLSANTEAFF
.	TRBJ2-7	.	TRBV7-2	CASSGVTGLSLGEQYF
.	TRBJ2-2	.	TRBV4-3	CASSQAEGGELFF
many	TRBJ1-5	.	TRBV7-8	CASSPHGAGDPGNQPQHF
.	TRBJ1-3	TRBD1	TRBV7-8	CASSLNQGAGNTIYF
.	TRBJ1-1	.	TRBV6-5	CASNGRENTEAFF
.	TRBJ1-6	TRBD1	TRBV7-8	CASSLALAGGIERAPLHF
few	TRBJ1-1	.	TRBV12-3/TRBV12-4	CASSGLNTEAFF
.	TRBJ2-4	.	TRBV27	CASSSWQAKNIQYF
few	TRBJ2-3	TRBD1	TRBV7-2	CASSFVGTALTDTQYF
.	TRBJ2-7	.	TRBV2	CASIEGVGEQYF
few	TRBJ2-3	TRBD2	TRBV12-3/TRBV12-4	CASSPLGGGTDTQYF
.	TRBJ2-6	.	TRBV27	CASRPTSGANVLTF
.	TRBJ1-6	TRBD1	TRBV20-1	CSARDRVRSYNSPLHF
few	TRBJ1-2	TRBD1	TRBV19	CASSMRTGYLHGYTF
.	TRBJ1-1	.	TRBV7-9	CATPGGGNGEAFF
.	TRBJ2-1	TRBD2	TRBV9	CASSVREGVDDEQFF
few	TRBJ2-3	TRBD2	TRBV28	CASSPMLGTSGDLSTDTQYF
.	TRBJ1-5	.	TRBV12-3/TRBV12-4	CASSWAGFSNQPQHF
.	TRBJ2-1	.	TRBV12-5	CASGLVQVGINEQFF